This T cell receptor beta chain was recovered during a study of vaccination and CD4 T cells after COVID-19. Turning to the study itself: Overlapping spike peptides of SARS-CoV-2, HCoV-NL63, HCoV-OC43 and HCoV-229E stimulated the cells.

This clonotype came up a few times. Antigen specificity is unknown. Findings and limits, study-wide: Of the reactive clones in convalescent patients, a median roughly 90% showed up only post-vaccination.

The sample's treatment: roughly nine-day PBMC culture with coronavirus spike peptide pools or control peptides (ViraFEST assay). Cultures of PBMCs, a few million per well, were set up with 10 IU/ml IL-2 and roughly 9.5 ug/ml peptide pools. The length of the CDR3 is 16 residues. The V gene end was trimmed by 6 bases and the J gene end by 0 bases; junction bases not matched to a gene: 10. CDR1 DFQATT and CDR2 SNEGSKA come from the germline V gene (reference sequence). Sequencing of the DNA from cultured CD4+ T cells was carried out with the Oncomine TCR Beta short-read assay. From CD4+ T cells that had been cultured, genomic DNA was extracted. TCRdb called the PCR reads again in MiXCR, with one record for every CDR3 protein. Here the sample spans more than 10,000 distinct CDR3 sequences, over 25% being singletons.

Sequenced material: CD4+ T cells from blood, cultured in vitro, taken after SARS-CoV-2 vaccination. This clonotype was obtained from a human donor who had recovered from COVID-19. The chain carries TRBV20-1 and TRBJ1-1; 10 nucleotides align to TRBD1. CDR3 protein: CSAIGGTGALNTEAFF. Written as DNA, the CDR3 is TGCAGTGCCATAGGGGGGACAGGGGCCTTGAACACTGAAGCTTTCTTT.